The 26 T cell receptor beta chains in this list originate from one sample, sequenced in a study of blood T cell repertoires in COVID-19. Sequencing used immunoSEQ multiplex PCR; TCRdb keeps in-frame clones, though not all of them. This sample carries approximately 150,000 clones, approximately 79% of them seen once, and the ten largest clones take around 20%. The sequenced sample was PBMCs or T cells enriched from blood (not recorded which). These TCRs come from a woman aged 65 to 85 in a cohort exposed to, infected with or recovered from COVID-19 (not recorded which).

V and J are TRBV3-1 (or the pseudogene TRBV3-2) and TRBJ2-5; weak D call: TRBD1 (6 bases). The V end was cut by 3 bases, the J end by 5 bases, with 16 bases between. The germline V gene encodes CDR1 LGHDT and CDR2 YNNKEL (reference sequence). This CDR3 region has 15 residues. CDR3 DNA sequence: TGTGCCAGCAGCCATTTTAGAGGGGGAGTTGAGACCCAGTACTTC. It is translated as CASSHFRGGVETQYF.

The V gene is TRBV9, the J gene TRBJ1-4; 10 positions match TRBD1. The length of the CDR3 is 15 residues. Germline assignment: CDR1 SGDLS and CDR2 YYNGEE. The V segment lost 2 bases and the J segment 7 bases; nucleotides outside the gene matches: 5. This CDR3 reads CASSVTGGAVEKLFF. CDR3 coding DNA: TGTGCCAGCAGCGTGACAGGGGGCGCGGTTGAAAAACTGTTTTTT.

This clone occurred a few times. The CDR3 loop reads CASSYSRVYLGNEQFF. The CDR3 DNA reads TGTGCCAGCAGTTACTCACGGGTGTACCTCGGCAATGAGCAGTTCTTC. The rearrangement joins TRBV6-5 to TRBJ2-1, with no clear D. The CDR3 length is 16 residues. V lost 0 bases and J lost 6, with 15 bases in between. Germline V CDR1 and CDR2: MNHEY, SVGAGI.

The CDR3 here is CASSYRGTGELFF. For the CDR3, the DNA is TGTGCCAGCAGTTATAGGGGAACCGGGGAGCTGTTTTTT. This rearrangement joins TRBV2 to TRBJ2-2; the D gene is possibly TRBD1 (5 bases). V was clipped by 5 bases and J by 5 bases, with 9 bases between them. This CDR3 region has 13 residues. Germline loops: CDR1 SNHLY, CDR2 FYNNEI.

This clone has a handful of counts. J is TRBJ2-5 and V is TRBV14; 9 nucleotides line up with TRBD1. The CDR3 spans 15 residues. Germline loops: CDR1 SGHDN, CDR2 FVKESK. The trim removed 4 bases at V and 5 bases at J, leaving 8 bases unmatched. CDR3 bases: TGTGCCAGCAGCCTCGCCGGGACAGGGAGGGAGACCCAGTACTTC. It translates to CASSLAGTGRETQYF.

The chain links TRBV18 to TRBJ2-7; 7 nucleotides align to TRBD2. With V trimmed by 3 bases and J by 0 bases, 5 bases remained unmatched. Germline lookup yields CDR1 KGHSH and CDR2 LQKENI. The CDR3 sequence is 15 residues long. This CDR3 is CASSPGEGSSYEQYF. CDR3 DNA sequence: TGTGCCAGCTCACCGGGGGAGGGCAGCTCCTACGAGCAGTACTTC.

This clone was seen only once. J is TRBJ2-7 and V is TRBV28; D possibly corresponds to TRBD1 (6 bases). There are 15 residues in the CDR3. The germline V and J ends were trimmed by 5 bases and 4 bases, with 18 bases remaining between them. From germline, CDR1 is MDHEN and CDR2 SYDVKM. The CDR3 nucleotides are TGTGCCAGCAGTACCCCAGGGGTTAGGACTTACGAGCAGTACTTC. Translated, it gives CASSTPGVRTYEQYF.

CDR3 protein: CASIKRQGDREGADTQYF. In DNA form, the CDR3 reads TGCGCCAGCATCAAACGTCAGGGGGACAGGGAGGGTGCAGATACGCAGTATTTT. The V call is TRBV10-1, the J call TRBJ2-3; 9 bases match TRBD1. The V segment lost 7 bases and the J segment 4 bases; nucleotides outside the gene matches: 18. The CDR3 loop spans 18 amino acids. Per the germline V gene, CDR1 is WNHNN and CDR2 is SYGVQD (reference sequence).

V usage is TRBV5-1 and J usage is TRBJ2-5, with 9 bases fitting TRBD1. The germline gives CDR1 SGHRS, CDR2 YFSETQ. The J segment lost 5 bases and the V segment lost 5 bases, leaving 10 bases of the junction unmatched. The CDR3 sequence is 15 residues long. For the CDR3, the DNA is TGCGCCAGCAGGTTCAATACAGGGACAGGGGAGACCCAGTACTTC. Translating it yields CASRFNTGTGETQYF.

The sample holds a few counts of this clone. CDR3 coding DNA: TGTGCCAGCAGCATATACTCTAGACCCGCATATGGCTACACCTTC. Protein product: CASSIYSRPAYGYTF. The rearrangement uses TRBV13 and TRBJ1-2, with D uncertain. Germline V gene lookup returns CDR1 PRHDT and CDR2 FYEKMQ (reference sequence). V shed 5 bases and J shed 5 bases, with 18 bases lying between them. The CDR3 is 15 amino acids.

DNA of the CDR3: TGTGCCAGCAGTCGTACTAGCGGGAGGGCCCACTCCTACAATGAGCAGTTCTTC. Amino acid sequence: CASSRTSGRAHSYNEQFF. The J gene is TRBJ2-1, the V gene TRBV27, with 13 bases identical to TRBD2. The CDR3 length is 18 residues. Per the germline V gene, CDR1 is MNHEY and CDR2 is SMNVEV (reference sequence). Trimming took 5 bases from V and 0 from J; bases not matched to a gene: 7.

The genes are TRBV6-1 and TRBJ1-3; D may be TRBD1 (5 bases). Trimming left V 3 bases short and J 2 bases short, with 14 bases between. The CDR3 loop spans 16 amino acids. Germline V gene lookup returns CDR1 MNHNS and CDR2 SASEGT. DNA for the CDR3: TGTGCCAGCAGTGACGCCTTCGAAGGGGCTGGAAACACCATATATTTT. Translating gives CASSDAFEGAGNTIYF.

The chain links TRBV7-6 to TRBJ2-7; 7 bases match TRBD2. Germline assignment: CDR1 SGHVS and CDR2 FNYEAQ. There are 15 residues in the CDR3. J lost 2 bases, V lost 5 bases, and 9 bases had no gene match. Here the CDR3 reads CASSPAGKDAYEQYF. The CDR3 DNA reads as TGTGCCAGCAGCCCAGCGGGGAAAGATGCCTACGAGCAGTACTTC.

V gene TRBV6-5 combines with J gene TRBJ2-3; 7 nucleotides align to TRBD2. This CDR3 spans 13 amino acids. The ends lost 8 bases at V and 3 bases at J; junction bases unmatched: 5. Germline lookup yields CDR1 MNHEY and CDR2 SVGAGI. DNA of the CDR3: TGTGCCAGCTCGCGCGGGAGTACAGATACGCAGTATTTT. It encodes CASSRGSTDTQYF.

J is TRBJ2-5 and V is TRBV5-1; D is ambiguous. The CDR3 sequence is 14 residues long. Trimming left V 2 bases short and J 0 bases short, with 8 bases between. CDR1 and CDR2 from the germline V gene are SGHRS and YFSETQ. CDR3 sequence reads: CASSFDSYQETQYF. Written as DNA, the CDR3 is TGCGCCAGCAGCTTCGACTCGTACCAAGAGACCCAGTACTTC.

The V call is TRBV5-1, the J call TRBJ2-5, with 8 bases matching TRBD1. Trimming at V came to 4 bases and at J to 7 bases, leaving 9 bases not matched to a gene. CDR1 is SGHRS and CDR2 is YFSETQ in the germline V gene. The CDR3 length is 14 residues. CDR3 region: CASSTGQGEGTQYF. CDR3 DNA: TGCGCCAGCAGCACAGGACAGGGAGAAGGGACCCAGTACTTC.

The chain combines TRBV28 with TRBJ1-6; the match to TRBD1 covers 8 bases. The CDR3 loop spans 16 amino acids. J lost 9 bases, V lost 2 bases, and 9 bases had no gene match. Germline CDR1 reads MDHEN; CDR2 reads SYDVKM. CDR3 amino acids: CASSLPATGESSPLHF. The CDR3 DNA reads as TGTGCCAGCAGTTTACCGGCGACAGGGGAGAGTTCACCCCTCCACTTT.

This sequence joins TRBV11-2 and TRBJ2-1; TRBD2 aligns across 11 bases. The CDR3 extends over 18 amino acids. The V segment lost 0 bases and the J segment 2 bases; nucleotides outside the gene matches: 6. The germline gives CDR1 SGHAT, CDR2 FQNNGV. The CDR3 DNA reads as TGTGCCAGCAGCTTAGAACTAGCGGGAGTACGACCCTACAATGAGCAGTTCTTC. As protein: CASSLELAGVRPYNEQFF. Using reference TRBV11-2 and TRBJ2-1 for the parts outside the CDR3, the full variable domain is EAGVAQSPRYKIIEKRQSVAFWCNPISGHATLYWYQQILGQGPKLLIQFQNNGVVDDSQLPKDRFSAERLKGVDSTLKIQPAKLEDSAVYLCASSLELAGVRPYNEQFFGPGTRLTVL.

The chain couples TRBV2 to TRBJ2-7; 9 positions match TRBD2. Germline loops: CDR1 SNHLY, CDR2 FYNNEI. V trimming: 6 bases; J trimming: 4 bases; junction bases outside the gene matches: 1. CDR3 length: 12 residues. The CDR3 region has the DNA TGTGCCAGCAGGCGGGAGGGATACGAGCAGTACTTC. Encoded protein: CASRREGYEQYF.

The CDR3 reads CSASDRDQPQHF. The CDR3 region has the DNA TGCAGCGCCTCTGACAGGGATCAGCCCCAGCATTTT. V and J are TRBV29-1 and TRBJ1-5; 7 nucleotides match TRBD1. The germline V gene encodes CDR1 SQVTM and CDR2 ANQGSEA. With 7 bases clipped from V and 5 bases from J, the junction kept 5 bases outside the gene matches. The CDR3 sequence is 12 residues long.

This rearrangement joins TRBV9 to TRBJ2-1; the D gene is possibly TRBD2 (5 bases). Germline lookup yields CDR1 SGDLS and CDR2 YYNGEE. The V end lost 0 bases, the J end lost 8 bases, and 15 bases lay between the germline ends. This CDR3 region has 15 residues. The CDR3, as DNA: TGTGCCAGCAGCGTAGATCTGCGGGTCAATTATGAGCAGTTCTTC. Protein sequence: CASSVDLRVNYEQFF.

This clone was recorded a few times. The J gene is TRBJ1-2, the V gene TRBV28; tentative D call: TRBD1 (5 bases). This CDR3 region has 13 residues. The germline V gene has CDR1 MDHEN and CDR2 SYDVKM. Trimming took off 6 bases at V and 2 bases at J, with 10 bases between the two ends. For the CDR3, the DNA is TGTGCCAGCAGACCTCAGGGAAACTATGGCTACACCTTC. Protein sequence: CASRPQGNYGYTF.

This chain joins TRBV12-3 or TRBV12-4 and TRBJ2-1; 7 bases map to TRBD2. This CDR3 has 13 residues. V shed 5 bases and J 11 bases; nucleotides not matched to a gene: 9. CDR3 region: CASSLLGTTKQFF. The CDR3 nucleotides read TGTGCCAGCAGTCTGCTCGGGACTACCAAGCAGTTCTTC.

J is TRBJ2-1 and V is TRBV28; weak D call: TRBD1 (5 bases). The V end lost 7 bases, the J end lost 0 bases, and 10 bases lay between the germline ends. Germline V gives CDR1 MDHEN, CDR2 SYDVKM. The CDR3 consists of 14 residues. CDR3 amino acids: CASKVGDSYNEQFF. The CDR3, as DNA: TGTGCCAGCAAGGTAGGGGACTCCTACAATGAGCAGTTCTTC.

This chain uses TRBV9 with TRBJ2-1; 16 nucleotides line up with TRBD2. This CDR3 spans 16 amino acids. J lost 9 bases, V lost 4 bases, and 7 bases had no gene match. Germline V lookup: CDR1 SGDLS, CDR2 YYNGEE. CDR3 in amino acids: CASSLAGTSGRVEQFF. For the CDR3, the DNA is TGTGCCAGCAGCTTGGCCGGGACTAGCGGGAGGGTTGAGCAGTTCTTC.

CDR3: CASSPRTGAGETQYF. As DNA, the CDR3 is TGTGCCAGCAGCCCTAGGACAGGGGCTGGGGAGACCCAGTACTTC. The V call is TRBV7-9, the J call TRBJ2-5; 9 bases are a match to TRBD1. CDR1 SEHNR and CDR2 FQNEAQ come from the germline V gene (reference sequence). The V segment lost 5 bases and the J segment 5 bases; nucleotides outside the gene matches: 9. The CDR3 is 15 amino acids.